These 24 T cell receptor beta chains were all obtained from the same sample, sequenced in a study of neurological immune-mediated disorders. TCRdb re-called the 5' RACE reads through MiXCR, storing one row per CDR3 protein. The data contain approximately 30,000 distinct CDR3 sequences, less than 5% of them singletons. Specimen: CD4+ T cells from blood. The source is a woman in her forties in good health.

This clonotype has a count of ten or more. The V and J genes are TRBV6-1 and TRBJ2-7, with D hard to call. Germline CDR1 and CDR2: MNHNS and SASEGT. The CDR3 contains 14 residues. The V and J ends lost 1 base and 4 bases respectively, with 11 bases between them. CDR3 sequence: CASSEEGGGYEQYF. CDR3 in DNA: TGTGCCAGCAGTGAAGAGGGCGGCGGTTACGAGCAGTACTTC.

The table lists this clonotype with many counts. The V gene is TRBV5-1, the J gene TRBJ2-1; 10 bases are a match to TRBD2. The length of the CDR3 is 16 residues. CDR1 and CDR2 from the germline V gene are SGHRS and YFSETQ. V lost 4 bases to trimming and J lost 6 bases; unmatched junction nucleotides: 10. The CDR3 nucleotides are TGCGCCAGCAGCCTCAATAGCGGGAGGCCCTTCAATGAGCAGTTCTTC. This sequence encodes CASSLNSGRPFNEQFF.

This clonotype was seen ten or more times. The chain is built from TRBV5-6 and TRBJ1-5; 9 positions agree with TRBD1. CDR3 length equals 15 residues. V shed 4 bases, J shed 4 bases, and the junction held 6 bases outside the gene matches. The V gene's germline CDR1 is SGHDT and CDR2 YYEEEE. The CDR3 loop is CASSGGTGNNQPQHF. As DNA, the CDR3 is TGTGCCAGCAGCGGTGGGACAGGGAATAATCAGCCCCAGCATTTT.

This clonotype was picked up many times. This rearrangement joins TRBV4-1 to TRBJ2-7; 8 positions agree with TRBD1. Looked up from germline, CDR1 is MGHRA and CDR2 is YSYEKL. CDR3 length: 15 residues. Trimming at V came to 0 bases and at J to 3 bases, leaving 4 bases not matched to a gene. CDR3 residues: CASSQEDRANYEQYF. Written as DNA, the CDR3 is TGCGCCAGCAGCCAAGAGGACAGGGCAAACTACGAGCAGTACTTC.

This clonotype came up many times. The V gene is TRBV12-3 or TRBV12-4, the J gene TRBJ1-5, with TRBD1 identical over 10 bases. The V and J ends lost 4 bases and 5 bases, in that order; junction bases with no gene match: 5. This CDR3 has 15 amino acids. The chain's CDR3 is CASSSGTGAYQPQHF. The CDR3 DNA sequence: TGTGCCAGCAGTTCCGGGACAGGGGCCTATCAGCCCCAGCATTTT.

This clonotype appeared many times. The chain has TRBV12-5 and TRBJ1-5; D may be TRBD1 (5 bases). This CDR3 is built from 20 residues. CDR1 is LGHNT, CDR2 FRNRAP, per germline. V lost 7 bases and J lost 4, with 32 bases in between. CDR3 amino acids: CASVRESGEGFPAENQPQHF. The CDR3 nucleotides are TGTGCTAGTGTACGCGAGTCCGGGGAGGGGTTTCCCGCCGAAAATCAGCCCCAGCATTTT. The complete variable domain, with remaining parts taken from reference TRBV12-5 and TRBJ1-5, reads DARVTQTPRHKVTEMGQEVTMRCQPILGHNTVFWYRQTMMQGLELLAYFRNRAPLDDSGMPKDRFSAEMPDATLATLKIQPSEPRDSAVYFCASVRESGEGFPAENQPQHFGDGTRLSIL.

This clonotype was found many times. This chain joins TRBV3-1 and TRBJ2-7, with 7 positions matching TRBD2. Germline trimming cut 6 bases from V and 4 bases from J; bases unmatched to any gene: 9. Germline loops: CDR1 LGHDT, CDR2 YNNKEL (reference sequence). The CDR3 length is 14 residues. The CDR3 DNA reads TGTGCCAGCAGTCCAAGAATCGGGGGGTACGAGCAGTACTTC. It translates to CASSPRIGGYEQYF.

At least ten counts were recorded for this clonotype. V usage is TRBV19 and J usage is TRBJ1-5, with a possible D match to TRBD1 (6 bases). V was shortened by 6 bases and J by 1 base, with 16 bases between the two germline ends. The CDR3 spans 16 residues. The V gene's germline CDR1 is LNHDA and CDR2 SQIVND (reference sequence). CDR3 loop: CASRSTGTKSNQPQHF. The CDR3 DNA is TGTGCCAGTAGATCAACCGGGACAAAAAGCAATCAGCCCCAGCATTTT.

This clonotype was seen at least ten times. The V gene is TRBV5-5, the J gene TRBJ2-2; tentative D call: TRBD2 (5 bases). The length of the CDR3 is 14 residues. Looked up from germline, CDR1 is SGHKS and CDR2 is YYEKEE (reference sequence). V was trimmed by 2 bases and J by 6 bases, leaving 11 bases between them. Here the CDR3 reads CASSFNGMSGELFF. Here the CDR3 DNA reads TGTGCCAGCAGCTTTAACGGGATGTCCGGGGAGCTGTTTTTT.

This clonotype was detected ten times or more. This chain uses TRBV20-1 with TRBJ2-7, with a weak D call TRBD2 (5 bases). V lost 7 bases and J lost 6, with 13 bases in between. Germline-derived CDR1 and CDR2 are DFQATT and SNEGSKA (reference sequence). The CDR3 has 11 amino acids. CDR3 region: CSVALGSEQYF. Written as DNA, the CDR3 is TGCAGTGTAGCACTAGGATCCGAGCAGTACTTC.

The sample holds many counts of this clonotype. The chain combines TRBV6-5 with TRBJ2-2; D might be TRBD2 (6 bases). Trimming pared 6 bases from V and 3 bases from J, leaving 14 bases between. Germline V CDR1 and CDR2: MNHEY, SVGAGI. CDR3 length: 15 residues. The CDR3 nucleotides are TGTGCCAGCAGGGTAGGAGGGATGGACACCGGGGAGCTGTTTTTT. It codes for CASRVGGMDTGELFF.

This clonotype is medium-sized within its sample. The CDR3, as DNA: TGTGCCAGCAGTTCCCGCCCTAATCAGCCCCAGCATTTT. Amino acid sequence: CASSSRPNQPQHF. The V call is TRBV6-5, the J call TRBJ1-5; D gene unclear. The V gene's germline CDR1 is MNHEY and CDR2 SVGAGI. Trimming pared 4 bases from V and 4 bases from J, leaving 8 bases between. This CDR3 region has 13 residues.

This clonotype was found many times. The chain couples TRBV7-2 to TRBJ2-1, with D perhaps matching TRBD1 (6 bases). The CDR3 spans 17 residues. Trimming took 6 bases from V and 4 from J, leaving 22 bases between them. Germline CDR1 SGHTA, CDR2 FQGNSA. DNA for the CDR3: TGTGCCAGCAGTCTTACCCCAACCGGGACATTTTACAATGAGCAGTTCTTC. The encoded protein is CASSLTPTGTFYNEQFF. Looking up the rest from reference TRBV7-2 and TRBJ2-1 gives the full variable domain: GAGVSQSPSNKVTEKGKDVELRCDPISGHTALYWYRQSLGQGLEFLIYFQGNSAPDKSGLPSDRFSAERTGGSVSTLTIQRTQQEDSAVYLCASSLTPTGTFYNEQFFGPGTRLTVL.

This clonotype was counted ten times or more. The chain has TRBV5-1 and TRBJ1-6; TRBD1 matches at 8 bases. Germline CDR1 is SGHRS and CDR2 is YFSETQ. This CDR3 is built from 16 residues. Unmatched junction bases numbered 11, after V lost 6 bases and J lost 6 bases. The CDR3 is CASTSDWTGFNSPLHF. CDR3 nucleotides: TGCGCCAGCACCTCAGACTGGACAGGGTTTAATTCACCCCTCCACTTT.

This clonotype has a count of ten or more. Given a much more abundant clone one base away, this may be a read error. The CDR3 DNA follows: TGTGTCAGCAGTGCATTGTCCCGAAAACTGTTTTTT. This translates into CVSSALSRKLFF. The chain is built from TRBV2 and TRBJ1-4; D is uncertain. CDR3 length: 12 residues. In germline, CDR1 is SNHLY, CDR2 FYNNEI. The complete variable domain, with remaining parts taken from reference TRBV2 and TRBJ1-4, reads EPEVTQTPSHQVTQMGQEVILRCVPISNHLYFYWYRQILGQKVEFLVSFYNNEISEKSEIFDDQFSVERPDGSNFTLKIRSTKLEDSAMYFCVSSALSRKLFFGSGTQLSVL.

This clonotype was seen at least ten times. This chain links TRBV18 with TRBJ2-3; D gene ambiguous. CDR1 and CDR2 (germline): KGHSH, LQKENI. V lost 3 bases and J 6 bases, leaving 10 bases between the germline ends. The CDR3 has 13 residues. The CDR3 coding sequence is TGTGCCAGCTCACCGGAGACAACGGATACGCAGTATTTT. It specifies CASSPETTDTQYF.

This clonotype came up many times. The CDR3 DNA is TGTGCCAGCGGACAGTGGCACGAGCAGTACTTC. It specifies CASGQWHEQYF. The chain has TRBV27 and TRBJ2-7; weak D call: TRBD1 (6 bases). The CDR3 extends over 11 amino acids. The V gene lost 8 bases and the J gene lost 5 bases, with 10 bases spanning the gap. Germline V gives CDR1 MNHEY, CDR2 SMNVEV (reference sequence).

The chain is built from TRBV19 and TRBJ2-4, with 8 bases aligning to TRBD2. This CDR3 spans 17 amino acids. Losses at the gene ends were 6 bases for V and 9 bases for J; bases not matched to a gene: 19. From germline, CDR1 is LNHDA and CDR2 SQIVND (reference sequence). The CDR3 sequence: CASSPLLAVHLEGIQYF. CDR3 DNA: TGTGCCAGTAGCCCCTTACTAGCGGTCCACTTAGAGGGCATTCAGTACTTC.

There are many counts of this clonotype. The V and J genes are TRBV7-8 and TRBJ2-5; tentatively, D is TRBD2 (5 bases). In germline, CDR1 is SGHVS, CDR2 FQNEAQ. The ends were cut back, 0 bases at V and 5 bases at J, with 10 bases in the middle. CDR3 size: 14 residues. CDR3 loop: CASSLAVGVETQYF. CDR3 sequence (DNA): TGTGCCAGCAGCTTAGCGGTGGGAGTGGAGACCCAGTACTTC.

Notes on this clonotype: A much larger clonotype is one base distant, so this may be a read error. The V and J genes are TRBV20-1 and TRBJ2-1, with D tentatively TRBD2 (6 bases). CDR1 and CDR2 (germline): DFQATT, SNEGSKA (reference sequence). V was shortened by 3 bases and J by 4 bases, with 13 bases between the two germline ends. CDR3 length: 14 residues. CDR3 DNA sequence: TGCAGTGCTAGCCTGAATGGGAGGTACAATGAGCAGTTCTTC. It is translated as CSASLNGRYNEQFF.

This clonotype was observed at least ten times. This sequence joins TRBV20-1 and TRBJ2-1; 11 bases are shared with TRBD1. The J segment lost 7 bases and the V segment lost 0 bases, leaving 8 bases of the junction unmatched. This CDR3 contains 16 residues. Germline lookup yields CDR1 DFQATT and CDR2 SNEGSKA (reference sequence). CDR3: CSARDLDRGRDNEQFF. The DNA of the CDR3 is TGCAGTGCTAGAGACCTGGACAGGGGGCGCGATAATGAGCAGTTCTTC.

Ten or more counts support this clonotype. DNA of the CDR3: TGTGCCAGCAGTTTAAAACCGGGACACGAAGCTTTCTTT. This codes for CASSLKPGHEAFF. The rearrangement uses TRBV6-5 and TRBJ1-1; weak D call: TRBD1 (6 bases). Trimming removed 4 bases at V and 8 bases at J, with 14 bases between. CDR1 and CDR2 (germline): MNHEY, SVGAGI. The CDR3 runs to 13 residues.

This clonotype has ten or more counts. The CDR3 DNA reads TGTGCCAGCAGCCTGCGGTTTGGGGAAGCTTTCTTT. The encoded protein is CASSLRFGEAFF. The chain couples TRBV5-6 to TRBJ1-1; D is unresolved. This CDR3 contains 12 residues. V lost 4 bases to trimming and J lost 8 bases, with 12 bases between them. Germline CDR1 and CDR2: SGHDT and YYEEEE.

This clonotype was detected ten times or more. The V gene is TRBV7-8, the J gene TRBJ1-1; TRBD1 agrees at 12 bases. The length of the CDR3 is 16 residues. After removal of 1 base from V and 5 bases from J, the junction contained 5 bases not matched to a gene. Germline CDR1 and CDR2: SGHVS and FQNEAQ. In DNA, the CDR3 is TGTGCCAGCAGCTTAGAGGGACAGGGGGCGCGAACTGAAGCTTTCTTT. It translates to CASSLEGQGARTEAFF.